These 20 T cell receptor beta chains were sequenced from one sample in a study of breast tumors, draining lymph nodes, adjacent tissues. TCRdb re-analysed the multiplex PCR reads in MiXCR, keeping a single row per CDR3 protein. The profile shows 13,000 to 15,000 distinct CDR3 sequences, 55% of them singletons. The sequenced material came from tumor-adjacent breast tissue. These receptors originate from a female donor with breast cancer. Some clones in this sample may be carry-over from other donors' samples.

This clonotype came up many times. The gene calls are TRBV7-9 and TRBJ2-3; possibly TRBD2 for D (6 bases). CDR1 and CDR2 (germline): SEHNR, FQNEAQ (reference sequence). This CDR3 contains 16 residues. Trimming removed 5 bases at V and 4 bases at J, with 19 bases between. Here the CDR3 reads CASSRGWAGSADTQYF. As DNA, the CDR3 is TGTGCCAGCAGCCGGGGGTGGGCGGGGAGCGCAGATACGCAGTATTTT. Variable domain in full (rest from reference TRBV7-9 and TRBJ2-3): DTGVSQNPRHKITKRGQNVTFRCDPISEHNRLYWYRQTLGQGPEFLTYFQNEAQLEKSRLLSDRFSAERPKGSFSTLEIQRTEQGDSAMYLCASSRGWAGSADTQYFGPGTRLTVL.

The chain joins TRBV2 to TRBJ2-1, with 9 bases identical to TRBD2. The length of the CDR3 is 16 residues. V trimming: 5 bases; J trimming: 8 bases; junction bases outside the gene matches: 13. CDR1 SNHLY and CDR2 FYNNEI come from the germline V gene. As DNA, the CDR3 is TGTGCCAGCAGTCCACTAGCGGGTGCCTTAACGGATGAGCAGTTCTTC. Its translation: CASSPLAGALTDEQFF.

This clonotype qualifies as medium-sized (0.01 to 0.1%). The V gene is TRBV7-2, the J gene TRBJ2-7; 10 bases align to TRBD1. Looked up from germline, CDR1 is SGHTA and CDR2 is FQGNSA. J lost 5 bases, V lost 0 bases, and 10 bases had no gene match. The CDR3 extends over 17 amino acids. For the CDR3, the DNA is TGTGCCAGCAGCTTAGCGCATAAGGGACAGGGGTGGAACGAGCAGTACTTC. Its protein product is CASSLAHKGQGWNEQYF. Combining the CDR3 with reference TRBV7-2 and TRBJ2-7 gives the whole variable domain GAGVSQSPSNKVTEKGKDVELRCDPISGHTALYWYRQSLGQGLEFLIYFQGNSAPDKSGLPSDRFSAERTGGSVSTLTIQRTQQEDSAVYLCASSLAHKGQGWNEQYFGPGTRLTVT.

This rearrangement joins TRBV29-1 to TRBJ2-3; D gene ambiguous. Trimming pared 7 bases from V and 4 bases from J, leaving 12 bases between. This CDR3 has 12 residues. Germline values: CDR1 SQVTM, CDR2 ANQGSEA. CDR3 sequence reads: CSAEVGADTQYF. The CDR3 bases are TGCAGCGCCGAGGTCGGAGCAGATACGCAGTATTTT.

This clonotype was observed a single time. The chain couples TRBV12-3 or TRBV12-4 to TRBJ1-1; no definite D call. The CDR3 extends over 13 amino acids. V was shortened by 2 bases and J by 8 bases, with 12 bases between the two germline ends. The CDR3 sequence is CASSLLSWQEAFF. Here the CDR3 DNA reads TGTGCCAGCAGTTTACTGTCGTGGCAGGAAGCTTTCTTT.

Remarks on this clonotype: The junction departs from the called germline gene at one end, perhaps through a read error. The chain has TRBV6-2 or TRBV6-3 and TRBJ2-1; tentative D call: TRBD1 (5 bases). Germline-derived CDR1 and CDR2 are MNHEY and SVGEGT. The CDR3 spans 14 residues. Here the CDR3 DNA reads TGTGCCAGCAACCTTCAGGGTTCCTACAATAAGCAGTTCTTC. Translating gives CASNLQGSYNKQFF.

This clonotype came up many times. A much larger clonotype is one base distant, so this may be a read error. The chain carries TRBV6-1 and TRBJ2-5; a weak D match, TRBD1 (6 bases). The CDR3 length is 14 residues. V lost 5 bases, J lost 4 bases, and 14 bases lay in between. Germline CDR1 reads MNHNS; CDR2 reads SASEGT. CDR3 nucleotide sequence: TGTGCCAGCAGTCAAGTTCCAGGGGCAGAGACCCAGTACTTC. Protein: CASSQVPGAETQYF.

This clonotype was counted at least ten times. The chain joins TRBV5-6 to TRBJ2-5; unclear D gene. Germline V gene sequence: CDR1 SGHDT, CDR2 YYEEEE. Trimming removed 0 bases from V and 5 bases from J, with 14 bases in between. CDR3 length equals 15 residues. The CDR3 sequence is CASSLGGKPGETQYF. In DNA, the CDR3 is TGTGCCAGCAGCTTGGGCGGTAAACCGGGCGAGACCCAGTACTTC.

A word on this clonotype: Since a much larger clone is just one base distant, this may be a read error. The chain combines TRBV6-1 with TRBJ1-1; D uncertain. The CDR3 covers 12 residues. V was cut by 5 bases and J by 5 bases, with 9 bases left in between. Germline CDR1 is MNHNS and CDR2 is SASEGT. The CDR3 loop is CASSHPLTEAFF. The CDR3 nucleotides are TGTGCCAGCAGTCATCCTTTGACTGAAGCTTTCTTT.

J is TRBJ2-5 and V is TRBV3-1; TRBD2 matches 7 bases. The V gene's germline CDR1 is LGHDT and CDR2 YNNKEL (reference sequence). V shed 1 base and J 2 bases; nucleotides not matched to a gene: 7. The CDR3 runs 16 residues. The CDR3 is CASSQAGGPSQETQYF. The CDR3 DNA sequence: TGTGCCAGCAGCCAAGCGGGAGGACCCTCTCAAGAGACCCAGTACTTC.

V gene TRBV15 combines with J gene TRBJ2-7, with 9 positions matching TRBD2. Germline V gene data show CDR1 as LNHNV and CDR2 as YYDKDF (reference sequence). V shed 0 bases and J 1 base; nucleotides not matched to a gene: 7. CDR3 length: 17 residues. In nucleotides, the CDR3 is TGTGCCACCAGCAGAGAATGGGGTCTAGCGGGGTCCTACGAGCAGTACTTC. This sequence encodes CATSREWGLAGSYEQYF.

The V call is TRBV4-2, the J call TRBJ2-5, with 8 bases that match TRBD1. Unmatched junction bases numbered 4, after V lost 4 bases and J lost 9 bases. This CDR3 has 12 amino acids. Looked up from germline, CDR1 is LGHNA and CDR2 is YNFKEQ. The CDR3 spells CASSRRTGSQYF. The CDR3 DNA is TGTGCCAGCAGCCGCAGGACAGGGTCCCAGTACTTC.

This clonotype was seen many times. This could be a read error, since a much larger clone is one nucleotide away. V usage is TRBV9 and J usage is TRBJ2-1; TRBD2 matches at 9 bases. Germline V gives CDR1 SGDLS, CDR2 YYNGEE. The length of the CDR3 is 14 residues. CDR3 protein: CASSEGTSLGEQSF. DNA of the CDR3: TGTGCCAGCAGCGAGGGGACTAGCTTAGGAGAGCAGTCCTTC.

This clonotype is labeled medium-sized. The chain links TRBV19 to TRBJ2-7, with 13 bases matching TRBD2. With V trimmed by 10 bases and J by 0 bases, 3 bases remained unmatched. CDR1 is LNHDA and CDR2 is SQIVND in the germline V gene (reference sequence). There are 14 residues in the CDR3. The CDR3 loop reads CATRTSGSSYEQYF. CDR3 nucleotides: TGTGCCACCAGGACTAGCGGGAGCTCCTACGAGCAGTACTTC.

This clonotype was detected ten times or more. The chain couples TRBV29-1 to TRBJ2-2; possibly TRBD1 for D (6 bases). V lost 3 bases and J lost 1, with 18 bases in between. The CDR3 runs to 17 residues. Germline V gene sequence: CDR1 SQVTM, CDR2 ANQGSEA. CDR3 in amino acids: CSVEKSTWGQNTGELFF. The CDR3 DNA follows: TGCAGCGTTGAGAAATCAACGTGGGGACAGAACACCGGGGAGCTGTTTTTT.

The V and J genes are TRBV5-5 and TRBJ2-3, with 7 nucleotides matching TRBD2. The CDR3 is 16 amino acids. With 4 bases clipped from V and 6 bases from J, the junction kept 14 bases outside the gene matches. CDR1 SGHKS and CDR2 YYEKEE come from the germline V gene (reference sequence). CDR3 coding DNA: TGTGCCAGCAGCCCCTATGGGGAGGGGCCCACGGATACGCAGTATTTT. It translates to CASSPYGEGPTDTQYF.

As regards this clonotype: Compared with germline, one end of the junction differs, possibly owing to a read error. The chain uses TRBV5-1 and TRBJ2-3, with TRBD2 as a possible D gene (5 bases). The germline V gene encodes CDR1 SGHRS and CDR2 YFSETQ. The CDR3 covers 15 residues. CDR3 sequence: CASSFGLPSTDTQCF. CDR3 nucleotide sequence: TGCGCCAGCAGCTTCGGTCTACCTAGCACAGACACGCAGTGTTTT.

This clonotype was seen repeatedly, ten times or more. The V call is TRBV12-3 or TRBV12-4, the J call TRBJ2-1, with D tentatively TRBD1 (6 bases). V lost 6 bases to trimming and J lost 2 bases, with 11 bases between them. The CDR3 loop spans 14 amino acids. The CDR3 DNA reads as TGTGCCAGCAGCGGACAGCACGCCTACAATGAGCAGTTCTTC. It specifies CASSGQHAYNEQFF.

This clonotype was recorded many times. The chain has TRBV19 and TRBJ1-2; D may be TRBD1 (5 bases). CDR3 length: 14 residues. V gave up 5 bases and J gave up 6 bases, with 16 bases separating them. Per the germline V gene, CDR1 is LNHDA and CDR2 is SQIVND (reference sequence). This chain's CDR3 is CASSSYQGSDGYTF. Here the CDR3 DNA reads TGTGCCAGTAGTTCGTACCAGGGTTCGGATGGCTACACCTTC.

The gene calls are TRBV2 and TRBJ1-2, with D hard to call. This CDR3 is built from 14 residues. Germline V lookup: CDR1 SNHLY, CDR2 FYNNEI. Trimming removed 11 bases from V and 4 bases from J, with 20 bases in between. CDR3 in amino acids: CAARAVPLIYGYTF. In nucleotides, the CDR3 is TGTGCCGCACGGGCAGTTCCCCTGATCTATGGCTACACCTTC.